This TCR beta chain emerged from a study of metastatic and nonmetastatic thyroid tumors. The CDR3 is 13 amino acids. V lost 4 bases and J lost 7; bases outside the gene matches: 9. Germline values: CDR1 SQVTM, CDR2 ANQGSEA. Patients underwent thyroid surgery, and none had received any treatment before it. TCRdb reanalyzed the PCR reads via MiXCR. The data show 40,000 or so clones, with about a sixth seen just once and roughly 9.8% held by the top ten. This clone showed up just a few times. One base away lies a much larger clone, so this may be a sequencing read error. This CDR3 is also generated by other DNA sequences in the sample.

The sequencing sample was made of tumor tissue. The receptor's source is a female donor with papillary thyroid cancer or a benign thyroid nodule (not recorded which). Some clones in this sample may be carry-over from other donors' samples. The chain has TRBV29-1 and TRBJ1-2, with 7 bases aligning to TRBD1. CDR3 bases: TGCAGCGTTGCCTCCCAGGGGGGATCTGGCTACACCTTC. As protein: CSVASQGGSGYTF.